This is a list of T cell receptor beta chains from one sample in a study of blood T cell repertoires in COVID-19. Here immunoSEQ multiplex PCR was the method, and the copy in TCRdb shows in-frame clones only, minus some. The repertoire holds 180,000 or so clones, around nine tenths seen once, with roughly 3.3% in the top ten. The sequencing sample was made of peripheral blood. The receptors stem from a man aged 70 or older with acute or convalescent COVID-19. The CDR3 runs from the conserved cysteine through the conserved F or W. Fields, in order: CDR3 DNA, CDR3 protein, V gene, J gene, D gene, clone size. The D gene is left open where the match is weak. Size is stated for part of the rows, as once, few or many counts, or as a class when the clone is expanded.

DNA: TGTGCCAGCGGCGGACAGGGGAGAATCAATGAGCAGTTCTTC
CDR3: CASGGQGRINEQFF
V: TRBV3-1/TRBV3-2
J: TRBJ2-1
D: TRBD1
size: NA

DNA: TGCGCCAGCAGTGAGTCACGGGGACACTTTAGCACAGATACGCAGTATTTT
CDR3: CASSESRGHFSTDTQYF
V: TRBV10-1
J: TRBJ2-3
D: NA
size: once

DNA: TGCGCCAGCAGCCAATCGGGACTAGGACTGAGCAAGTTCTTC
CDR3: CASSQSGLGLSKFF
V: TRBV4-1
J: TRBJ2-1
D: TRBD2
size: NA

DNA: TGCGCCAGCAGCGGACAGGGCCTCACAGATACGCAGTATTTT
CDR3: CASSGQGLTDTQYF
V: TRBV5-1
J: TRBJ2-3
D: TRBD1
size: NA

DNA: TGTGCCAGCAGGGCCAGAACAGATACGCAGTATTTT
CDR3: CASRARTDTQYF
V: TRBV7-9
J: TRBJ2-3
D: NA
size: NA

DNA: TGTGCCAGCAGCATATCCGGGACAAACTACAATGAGCAGTTCTTC
CDR3: CASSISGTNYNEQFF
V: TRBV6-1
J: TRBJ2-1
D: NA
size: NA

DNA: TGCGCCAGCAGCTTGGGGACTAGCGGGGGGGAGACCCAGTACTTC
CDR3: CASSLGTSGGETQYF
V: TRBV5-1
J: TRBJ2-5
D: TRBD2
size: few

DNA: TGTGCCAGCAGTGAAAGAGCGGGGAACACCGGGGAGCTGTTTTTT
CDR3: CASSERAGNTGELFF
V: TRBV25-1
J: TRBJ2-2
D: NA
size: NA

DNA: TGTGCCAGCAGTTTACAGGGTGGGGTGAGAGAGCAGTACTTC
CDR3: CASSLQGGVREQYF
V: TRBV27
J: TRBJ2-7
D: NA
size: NA

DNA: TGCGCCAGCAGGGCGGGATCGGGCTACGAGCAGTACTTC
CDR3: CASRAGSGYEQYF
V: TRBV5-1
J: TRBJ2-7
D: NA
size: NA

DNA: TGTGCCAGCTCACCACAAAGGGGCCGCGCTTTCTTT
CDR3: CASSPQRGRAFF
V: TRBV18
J: TRBJ1-1
D: NA
size: NA

DNA: TGTGCCAGCGCGGCGGGGGGGCGAGAGACCCAGTACTTC
CDR3: CASAAGGRETQYF
V: TRBV6-5
J: TRBJ2-5
D: TRBD2
size: NA

DNA: TGCAGCGTTGGACAGTTCCAAAGTGGCTACACCTTC
CDR3: CSVGQFQSGYTF
V: TRBV29-1
J: TRBJ1-2
D: NA
size: few

DNA: TGTGCCAGCAGTCCATTGACAGGGGTTACTGAAGCTTTCTTT
CDR3: CASSPLTGVTEAFF
V: TRBV2
J: TRBJ1-1
D: TRBD1
size: NA

DNA: TGTGCCAGCAGCCGACAGGGTACCTCGATGAACTATGGCTACACCTTC
CDR3: CASSRQGTSMNYGYTF
V: TRBV6-2/TRBV6-3
J: TRBJ1-2
D: TRBD1
size: NA

DNA: TGTGCCAGCAGCTTGGGACCGGGACAAGGGAGTGGCTACACCTTC
CDR3: CASSLGPGQGSGYTF
V: TRBV5-6
J: TRBJ1-2
D: NA
size: NA

DNA: TGTGCCAGCGTCCCAGACAGGGGGAAAACCGGGGAGCTGTTTTTT
CDR3: CASVPDRGKTGELFF
V: TRBV7-8
J: TRBJ2-2
D: TRBD1
size: NA

DNA: TGTGCCAGCAGTGAAACAGGGGACTATGGCTACACCTTC
CDR3: CASSETGDYGYTF
V: TRBV6-1
J: TRBJ1-2
D: TRBD1
size: NA

DNA: TGTGCCACCCAACAGGGGTCATTAGGTTCACCCCTCCACTTT
CDR3: CATQQGSLGSPLHF
V: TRBV10-3
J: TRBJ1-6
D: TRBD1
size: NA

DNA: TGTGCCACCAAGTTCCGGAAACCGCGTGAGGAACTGTTTTTT
CDR3: CATKFRKPREELFF
V: TRBV24-1
J: TRBJ1-4
D: NA
size: NA

DNA: TGTGCCAGCGGGTTTACAGGTGGGAACACTGAAGCTTTCTTT
CDR3: CASGFTGGNTEAFF
V: TRBV6-5
J: TRBJ1-1
D: NA
size: few

DNA: TGTGCCAGCCGGGACACGACGAACACTGAAGCTTTCTTT
CDR3: CASRDTTNTEAFF
V: TRBV19
J: TRBJ1-1
D: NA
size: NA